This section outlines one T cell receptor beta chain sequence together with its context. No cognate antigen has been identified for it. No base quality information exists; no much larger clone differs at one position. The time point label here, explained by the study, means: 20 to 30 weeks on oral tofacitinib. The treatment or condition label corresponds to: oral pan-JAK inhibitor, 5-10 mg twice daily. From alopecia areata patients, peripheral blood was collected along with lesional scalp punch biopsies. After PBMCs were isolated by density centrifugation and stained for CD3, CD4 and CD8, a FACSAria was used to sort CD4+ and CD8+ T cells. This sample is drawn from a study of CD8+ T cells in alopecia areata (dated by TCRdb to 2016 to 2018). Study-wide context: The treated patients took part in an open-label pilot trial in which moderate-to-severe alopecia areata was treated with oral tofacitinib at 5 to 10 mg twice daily. Tofacitinib was given for 6 to 18 months, followed by 6 months of follow-up off drug to assess delayed response and recurrence. The SALT score, which quantifies the percentage of affected scalp surface area, was used to measure disease severity in treated patients. The study used high-throughput TCRbeta sequencing to examine T cell clonal expansion in alopecia areata, in both the C3H/HeJ mouse model and human patients. Scalp tissue and sorted CD4+ and CD8+ peripheral blood T cells from patchy and totalis/universalis alopecia areata patients and from healthy controls were covered by human TCRbeta sequencing. Patients on tofacitinib were biopsied at baseline and after 4 and 24 weeks of treatment, and several of the patients also had a later scalp biopsy. Scalp clonality was compared among normal scalp (n=4), patchy alopecia areata scalp (n=8), and alopecia totalis/universalis scalp (n=8). RNA was obtained with the PAXgene miRNA kit for fixed scalp, the miRNeasy kit for PBMCs, and the RNeasy kit for mouse skin. immunoSEQ multiplex PCR using 35 Vbeta forward primers and 13 Jbeta reverse primers was used to amplify TCRbeta CDR3 regions.

Results the study describes overall, beyond this receptor: Compared with normal scalp, lesional scalp, particularly in alopecia totalis/universalis, had higher clonality and more expanded CD8+ clones, which suggests antigenic drive. Scalp clonality and the number of expanded CD8+ clones among the top 100 scalp clones were significantly decreased by tofacitinib. During tofacitinib treatment, many expanded lesional clones stuck around in both scalp and blood, and this persistence may partly explain why relapse happens after treatment is stopped. Resident alphabeta T cells in normal human skin are also sequenced, complicating scalp TCR repertoire analysis, unlike mouse skin dominated by gammadelta T cells. Shared TCR sequences between patients were less evident than in mice, which may be partly attributable to HLA diversity in the patient population. Because the treated cohort was small and had just a single nonresponder, larger studies are needed to establish links between baseline CD8+ expansion and response.

Library prep was done by the immunoSEQ multiplex PCR assay. To provide template for TCR sequencing, every sample had RNA extracted and reverse transcribed into cDNA. SuperScript III was used for first-strand cDNA synthesis, primed with a 2:1 mix of oligo-dT and random hexamers. A synthetic immune receptor repertoire was used to assess amplification bias, and residual bias was removed computationally. The paper's data handling went like this. After raw reads were preprocessed to remove errors, the CDR3 was defined following IMGT conventions as running from the conserved cysteine to phenylalanine. Clonality was computed by normalizing Shannon entropy by log2 of the number of productive unique TCRs and subtracting the result from 1. Whether scalp clones were CD4 or CD8 was inferred by matching scalp TCRbeta sequences against CD4 and CD8 repertoires sorted from blood. TCRdb limited this immuneACCESS table to in-frame rearrangements with V and J called. A share of clones is missing; checked studies link under half to unresolved V genes, and the rest is unexplained. D and trimming come from the DNA, and the V and J calls and clone size come from that table. The sample yields about 76,000 clones; around 60% were counted once. The ten largest clonotypes hold 20% to 30% of the sample.

This clonotype originated in a human donor with alopecia areata. The starting material was CD8+ T cells sorted from blood, obtained at week 24, from a patient treated with tofacitinib.

The DNA sequence follows: TGCGCCAGCAGCACGCAGATACAGGGGGGAGATCAGCCCCAGCATTTT. Protein translation: CASSTQIQGGDQPQHF. The chain is made from TRBV4-1 and TRBJ1-5; the central 8 bases match TRBD1. The CDR3, from cysteine to phenylalanine, totals 16 residues. The retained sequence is limited to the CDR3, 48 bases, with the frame set at the first base. Trimming leaves V shorter by 5 bases and J shorter by 5 bases, with the junction holding 11 bases beyond the gene matches. The CDR1 and CDR2 encoded by the germline V gene are MGHRA and YSYEKL.